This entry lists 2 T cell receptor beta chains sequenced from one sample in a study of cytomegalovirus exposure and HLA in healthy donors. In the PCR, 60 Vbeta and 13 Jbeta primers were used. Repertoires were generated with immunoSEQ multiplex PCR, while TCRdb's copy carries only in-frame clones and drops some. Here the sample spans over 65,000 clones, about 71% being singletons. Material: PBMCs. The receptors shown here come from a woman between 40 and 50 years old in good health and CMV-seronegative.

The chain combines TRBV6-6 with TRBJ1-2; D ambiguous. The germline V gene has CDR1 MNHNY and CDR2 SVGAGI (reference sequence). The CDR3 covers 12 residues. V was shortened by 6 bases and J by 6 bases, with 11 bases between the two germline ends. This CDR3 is CASSPTSDGYTF. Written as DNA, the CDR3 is TGTGCCAGCAGCCCCACCTCGGATGGCTACACCTTC.

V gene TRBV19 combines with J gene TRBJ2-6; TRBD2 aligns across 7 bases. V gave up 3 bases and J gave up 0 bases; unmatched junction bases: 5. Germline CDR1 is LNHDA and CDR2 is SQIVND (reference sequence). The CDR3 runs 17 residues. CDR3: CASSILASGSGANVLTF. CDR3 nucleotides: TGTGCCAGTAGTATTCTGGCTAGCGGCTCTGGGGCCAACGTCCTGACTTTC.